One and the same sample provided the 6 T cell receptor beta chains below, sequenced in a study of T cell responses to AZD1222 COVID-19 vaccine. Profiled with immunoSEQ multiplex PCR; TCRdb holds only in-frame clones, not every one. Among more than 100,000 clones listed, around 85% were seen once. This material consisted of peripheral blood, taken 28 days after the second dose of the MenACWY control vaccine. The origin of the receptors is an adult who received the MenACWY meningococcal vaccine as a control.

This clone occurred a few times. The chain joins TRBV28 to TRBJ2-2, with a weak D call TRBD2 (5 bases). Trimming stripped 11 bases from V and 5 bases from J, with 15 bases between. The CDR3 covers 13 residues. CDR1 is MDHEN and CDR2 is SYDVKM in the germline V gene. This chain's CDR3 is CAAQDFRTGELFF. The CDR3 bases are TGTGCCGCCCAGGACTTTCGGACCGGGGAGCTGTTTTTT.

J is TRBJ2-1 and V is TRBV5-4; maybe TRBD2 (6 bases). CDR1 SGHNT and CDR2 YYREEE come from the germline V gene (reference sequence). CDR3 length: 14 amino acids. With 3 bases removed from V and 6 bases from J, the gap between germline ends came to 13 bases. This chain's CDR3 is CASSSLLTSNEQFF. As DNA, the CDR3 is TGTGCCAGCAGCTCCCTTTTGACTAGCAATGAGCAGTTCTTC.

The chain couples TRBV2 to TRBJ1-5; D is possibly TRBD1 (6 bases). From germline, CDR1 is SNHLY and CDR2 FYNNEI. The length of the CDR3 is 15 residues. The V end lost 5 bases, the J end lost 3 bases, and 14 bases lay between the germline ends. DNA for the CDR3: TGTGCCAGCAGTCCCAGAAGGGGGGTCAATCAGCCCCAGCATTTT. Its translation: CASSPRRGVNQPQHF.

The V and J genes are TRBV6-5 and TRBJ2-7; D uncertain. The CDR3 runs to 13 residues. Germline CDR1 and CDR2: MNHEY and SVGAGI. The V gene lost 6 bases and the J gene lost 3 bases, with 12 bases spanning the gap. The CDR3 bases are TGTGCCAGCAGCCGAACGAGGTTCTACGAGCAGTACGTC. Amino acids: CASSRTRFYEQYV.

CDR3 loop: CASSQDRRPTQYGYTF. The CDR3 region has the DNA TGCGCCAGCAGCCAAGATCGACGGCCAACCCAGTATGGCTACACCTTC. The chain carries TRBV4-3 and TRBJ1-2; D not certain. The V gene's germline CDR1 is LGHNA and CDR2 YSLEER. The CDR3 consists of 16 residues. V was shortened by 0 bases and J by 5 bases, with 16 bases between the two germline ends.

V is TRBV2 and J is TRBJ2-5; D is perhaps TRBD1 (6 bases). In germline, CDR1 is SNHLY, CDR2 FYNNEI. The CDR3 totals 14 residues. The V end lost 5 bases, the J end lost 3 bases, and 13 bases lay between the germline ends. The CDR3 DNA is TGTGCCAGCAGTCAACAGGGCCCGGAAGAGACCCAGTACTTC. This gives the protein CASSQQGPEETQYF.